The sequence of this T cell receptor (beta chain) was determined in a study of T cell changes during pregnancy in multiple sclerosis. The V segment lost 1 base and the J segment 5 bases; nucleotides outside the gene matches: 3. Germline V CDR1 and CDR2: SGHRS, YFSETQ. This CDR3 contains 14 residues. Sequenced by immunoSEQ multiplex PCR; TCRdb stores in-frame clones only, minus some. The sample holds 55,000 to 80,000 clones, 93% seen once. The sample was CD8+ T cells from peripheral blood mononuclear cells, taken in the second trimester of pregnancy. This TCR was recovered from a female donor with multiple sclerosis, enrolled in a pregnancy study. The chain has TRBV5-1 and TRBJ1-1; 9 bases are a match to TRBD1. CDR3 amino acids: CASSLSGTGTEAFF. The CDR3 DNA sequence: TGCGCCAGCAGCTTGTCCGGGACAGGGACTGAAGCTTTCTTT.